A selection of T cell receptor beta chains follows, all from one sample in a study of tumor-infiltrating lymphocytes in localized non-small cell lung cancer. Libraries were prepared by immunoSEQ multiplex PCR; TCRdb keeps only in-frame clonotypes and omits some of them. The sample lists about 4,000 clones, approximately 70% seen once, with roughly 24% in the top ten. The sequencing input was uninvolved lung tissue not adjacent to the tumor. Receptors were obtained from a human donor with non-small cell lung cancer. Both conserved end residues are part of each CDR3. The D gene is left open where the match is weak. Where a row states a size, it is once, few, many or the class of an expanded clone; other rows omit it.

clone_size: .
d_call: TRBD2
v_call: TRBV9
cdr3_length: 16
j_call: TRBJ2-2
cdr3_aa: CASSVWGSGGTGELFF
cdr3_nt: TGTGCCAGCAGCGTTTGGGGCAGCGGGGGAACCGGGGAGCTGTTTTTT

clone_size: once
d_call: TRBD2
v_call: TRBV6-1
cdr3_length: 15
j_call: TRBJ2-3
cdr3_aa: CASRASSGGQDTQYF
cdr3_nt: TGTGCCAGCAGGGCGTCTAGCGGGGGGCAAGATACGCAGTATTTT

clone_size: .
d_call: .
v_call: TRBV12-5
cdr3_length: 12
j_call: TRBJ2-3
cdr3_aa: CASGDTTDTQYF
cdr3_nt: TGTGCTAGTGGGGATACCACAGATACGCAGTATTTT

clone_size: .
d_call: .
v_call: TRBV6-6
cdr3_length: 14
j_call: TRBJ1-2
cdr3_aa: CASRITGKLDGYTF
cdr3_nt: TGTGCCAGCAGAATAACGGGAAAATTGGATGGCTACACCTTC

clone_size: .
d_call: .
v_call: TRBV6-6
cdr3_length: 16
j_call: TRBJ1-3
cdr3_aa: CASSYGQSSSGNTIYF
cdr3_nt: TGTGCCAGCAGTTACGGGCAGTCGAGCTCTGGAAACACCATATATTTT

clone_size: .
d_call: TRBD1
v_call: TRBV7-3
cdr3_length: 20
j_call: TRBJ2-6
cdr3_aa: CASSSPPGTVRSSGANVLTF
cdr3_nt: TGTGCCAGCAGCTCACCACCCGGGACAGTAAGAAGCTCTGGGGCCAACGTCCTGACTTTC

clone_size: few
d_call: .
v_call: TRBV7-2
cdr3_length: 16
j_call: TRBJ2-1
cdr3_aa: CASSPPGAFSYNEQFF
cdr3_nt: TGTGCCAGCAGCCCCCCGGGGGCATTCTCCTACAATGAGCAGTTCTTC

clone_size: few
d_call: TRBD1
v_call: TRBV19
cdr3_length: 18
j_call: TRBJ2-2
cdr3_aa: CASSRAVGTGVNTGELFF
cdr3_nt: TGTGCCAGTAGCCGCGCCGTGGGGACAGGGGTCAACACCGGGGAGCTGTTTTTT

clone_size: .
d_call: TRBD1
v_call: TRBV27
cdr3_length: 16
j_call: TRBJ2-2
cdr3_aa: CASSRGRGQGTGELFF
cdr3_nt: TGTGCCAGTAGCCGTGGTAGGGGGCAAGGAACCGGGGAGCTGTTTTTT

clone_size: few
d_call: .
v_call: TRBV12-5
cdr3_length: 12
j_call: TRBJ2-7
cdr3_aa: CASGRGPYEQYF
cdr3_nt: TGTGCTAGTGGAAGAGGGCCTTACGAGCAGTACTTC

clone_size: .
d_call: TRBD1
v_call: TRBV28
cdr3_length: 14
j_call: TRBJ2-1
cdr3_aa: CASSPWTGNDEQFF
cdr3_nt: TGTGCCAGCAGTCCTTGGACAGGTAATGATGAGCAGTTCTTC

clone_size: .
d_call: .
v_call: TRBV13
cdr3_length: 13
j_call: TRBJ2-1
cdr3_aa: CASSLKGVNEQFF
cdr3_nt: TGTGCCAGCAGCTTAAAAGGGGTAAATGAGCAGTTCTTC

clone_size: .
d_call: TRBD1
v_call: TRBV6-5
cdr3_length: 15
j_call: TRBJ1-2
cdr3_aa: CASRSGTGGIRLYTF
cdr3_nt: TGTGCCAGCAGATCCGGGACAGGGGGTATTAGGCTCTACACCTTC

clone_size: once
d_call: .
v_call: TRBV9
cdr3_length: 15
j_call: TRBJ1-3
cdr3_aa: CASSGHQGGGNTIYF
cdr3_nt: TGTGCCAGCAGCGGACACCAGGGTGGAGGAAACACCATATATTTT

clone_size: once
d_call: .
v_call: TRBV5-6
cdr3_length: 16
j_call: TRBJ2-2
cdr3_aa: CASSSQDSLNTGELFF
cdr3_nt: TGTGCCAGCAGCTCCCAGGACAGCTTGAACACCGGGGAGCTGTTTTTT

clone_size: .
d_call: .
v_call: TRBV7-9
cdr3_length: 15
j_call: TRBJ2-7
cdr3_aa: CASSFLGGGSYEQYF
cdr3_nt: TGTGCCAGCAGCTTTCTAGGGGGTGGCTCCTACGAGCAGTACTTC

clone_size: .
d_call: .
v_call: TRBV19
cdr3_length: 14
j_call: TRBJ1-1
cdr3_aa: CASSAQGGKAEAFF
cdr3_nt: TGTGCCAGTAGTGCCCAAGGGGGGAAGGCTGAAGCTTTCTTT

clone_size: .
d_call: TRBD1
v_call: TRBV5-4
cdr3_length: 14
j_call: TRBJ1-6
cdr3_aa: CASSYGQGPERLHF
cdr3_nt: TGTGCCAGCAGCTACGGACAGGGTCCTGAAAGGCTCCACTTT

clone_size: .
d_call: TRBD2
v_call: TRBV9
cdr3_length: 18
j_call: TRBJ2-6
cdr3_aa: CASSGTSGGSSGANVLTF
cdr3_nt: TGTGCCAGCAGCGGTACTAGCGGGGGTTCCTCTGGGGCCAACGTCCTGACTTTC

clone_size: .
d_call: TRBD1
v_call: TRBV10-1
cdr3_length: 17
j_call: TRBJ2-5
cdr3_aa: CASKNRTGGESEETQYF
cdr3_nt: TGCGCCAGCAAAAATAGGACAGGGGGCGAGAGCGAAGAGACCCAGTACTTC

clone_size: .
d_call: .
v_call: TRBV28
cdr3_length: 14
j_call: TRBJ2-5
cdr3_aa: CASSLGGGGKTQYF
cdr3_nt: TGTGCCAGCAGTTTAGGAGGGGGCGGAAAGACCCAGTACTTC

clone_size: .
d_call: .
v_call: TRBV2
cdr3_length: 16
j_call: TRBJ2-5
cdr3_aa: CASSAAYSSLGETQYF
cdr3_nt: TGTGCCAGCAGCGCTGCGTATTCGAGCCTCGGAGAGACCCAGTACTTC

clone_size: .
d_call: .
v_call: TRBV29-1
cdr3_length: 11
j_call: TRBJ2-3
cdr3_aa: CSVGSVGLLDF
cdr3_nt: TGCAGCGTTGGGTCGGTTGGACTCCTGGATTTT

clone_size: .
d_call: .
v_call: TRBV5-1
cdr3_length: 15
j_call: TRBJ1-1
cdr3_aa: CASSLTGGYDTEAFF
cdr3_nt: TGCGCCAGCAGCCTCACCGGGGGCTATGACACTGAAGCTTTCTTT

clone_size: .
d_call: .
v_call: TRBV7-9
cdr3_length: 18
j_call: TRBJ2-1
cdr3_aa: CASSLGGPRGPSYNEQFF
cdr3_nt: TGTGCCAGCAGCTTAGGAGGGCCTCGGGGGCCCTCCTACAATGAGCAGTTCTTC

clone_size: medium-sized
d_call: .
v_call: TRBV14
cdr3_length: 13
j_call: TRBJ1-1
cdr3_aa: CASSLPGPTKAFF
cdr3_nt: TGTGCCAGCAGCCTCCCAGGACCGACTAAAGCTTTCTTT